This T cell receptor beta chain was sequenced during a study of shared clonotypes between healthy human individuals (TCRdb year 2020). Regarding the complete study: The cohort comprised two women and three men aged 18 to 49 years. For each donor, CD4 naive and CD4 memory were each given three plates, CD8 naive was given two plates, and CD8 memory was given one plate. To estimate repertoire size and how much clonotype sharing occurs between individuals, the study deeply sequenced the blood TCR repertoires of several healthy adults. To increase sequencing depth and limit assay-specific biases, TCR repertoire library preparation and sequencing were carried out by different laboratories using diverse techniques. Between about 0.8 and 8.9 billion PBMCs per donor were obtained by leukapheresis.

Including the terminal cysteine and phenylalanine, the CDR3 comprises 15 residues. Just CDR3 DNA is preserved here, 45 bases in frame from base 1. The germline V gene (reference sequence) gives CDR1 as MNHEY and CDR2 as SMNVEV. V is reduced by 2 bases and J by 0 bases, leaving a spacing of 7 bases between them. TCR CDR3 regions were amplified from genomic DNA by multiplex PCR using the deep immunoSEQ assay. Genomic DNA extracted from each cell subset was distributed evenly over all wells of several immunoSEQ 96-well plates, and each plate served as one replicate. For sorted subsets, roughly 200 ng of genomic DNA, equivalent to roughly 33,000 T cell genomes, went into each replicate PCR. Purified libraries were measured with a Qubit 3.0 fluorometer, size-checked on a Bioanalyzer 2100, and measured again with the KAPA Library Quantification kit. A separate single-read 150-cycle Illumina NextSeq 550 flow cell was used to sequence each immunoSEQ 96-well plate. In the original analysis: The immunoSEQ output contained only junctional sequences without quality scores, so filtering could not match that applied to full-length reads. Sequences were annotated with PyIR, a Python wrapper for IgBLAST v1.9, using IMGT germline references to assign V/J genes and CDR3. Reads were removed for weak V/J assignments (E-value above 1e-6), missing CDR3, stop codons, out-of-frame junctions, or ambiguous translated residues. A V3J clonotype was defined by an identical inferred V gene, J gene, and CDR3 amino acid sequence. The percentage overlap between two repertoires was calculated by dividing the number of shared unique clonotypes by the size of the smaller repertoire. RTK rarefaction, the Chao1 estimator, and Recon v2.1 estimates of unobserved clonotypes were used to assess repertoire richness. For all TCRbeta clonotypes obtained by the gDNA method from a few donors, generation probabilities were computed with OLGA. TCRdb carries this immuneACCESS record with in-frame sequences only. Its versions omit some clonotypes, under half of them owing to an unresolved V gene in the studies checked, with the rest unexplained. Clonal size and the V and J genes are those of that table, whereas D and trimming came from the DNA. The sample table contains about 2 million clones; only one count was recorded for approximately 94% of them. The ten top clones hold 1% to 1.5% of the sample.

In regard to this clone: Its antigen is currently not known. No qualities accompany the bases; no much larger clone lies one base away. Other DNA variants within this sample encode the same CDR3.

The full study reports these points: Because the study included a small number of donors, the genetic and exposure-history diversity represented was limited. Compared with non-shared clonotypes, the clonotypes found in all four sorted-subset donors had higher generation probabilities. Across a handful of donors, approximately 4.6% of naive CD4, 3% to 4% of naive CD8, approximately 2.5% of memory CD4, and roughly 0.4% of memory CD8 clonotypes were shared. Pairwise subsampling indicated that sequencing depth was expected to affect the degree of clonotype sharing among donors. Only blood was sampled, and tissue TCR repertoires likely differ from those in blood. Even with the large sequencing depth, rarefaction of the sorted-subset datasets indicated that sequencing was incomplete. Estimated clonotype richness was generally larger for naive than for memory subsets.

CD8 naive samples consisted of CD45RO-negative cells that were positively selected for CCR7, yielding a CD45RA+CCR7+ population without TemRA cells. The donors were healthy, HIV-negative adults with no recently reported acute infections or vaccinations. Every donor was a Caucasian adult residing in Nashville, Tennessee, USA. Blood was collected by leukapheresis, and PBMCs were isolated by Ficoll-Histopaque density gradient centrifugation and then cryopreserved in liquid nitrogen vapor phase. Analytical flow cytometry was used to check the purity and quantity of every magnetically sorted T cell population. Genomic DNA was isolated from every sorted fraction and measured by UV absorbance on a Nanodrop 2000c.

The receptor's source is a man aged 18 to 30 in good health. Sequenced material: naive CD8+ T cells sorted from blood. The cell subset or site label for this specimen denotes: CD45RA+CCR7+. The chain is assembled from TRBV27 and TRBJ2-2; the D match is possibly TRBD1 or TRBD2, with 5 bases aligned in each. The nucleotide sequence is TGTGCCAGCAGTTTAATGGGGGCGAACACCGGGGAGCTGTTTTTT. Its translation reads: CASSLMGANTGELFF.